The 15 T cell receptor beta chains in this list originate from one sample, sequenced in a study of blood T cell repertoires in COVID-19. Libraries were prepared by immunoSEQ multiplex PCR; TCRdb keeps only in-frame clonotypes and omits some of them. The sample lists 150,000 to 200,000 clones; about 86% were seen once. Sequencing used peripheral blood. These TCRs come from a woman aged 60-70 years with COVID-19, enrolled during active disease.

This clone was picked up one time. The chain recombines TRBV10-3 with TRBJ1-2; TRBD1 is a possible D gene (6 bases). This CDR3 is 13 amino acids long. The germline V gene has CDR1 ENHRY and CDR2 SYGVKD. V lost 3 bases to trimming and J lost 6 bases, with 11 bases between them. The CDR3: CAISDQAGDGYTF. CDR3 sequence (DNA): TGTGCCATCAGTGATCAAGCAGGGGATGGCTACACCTTC.

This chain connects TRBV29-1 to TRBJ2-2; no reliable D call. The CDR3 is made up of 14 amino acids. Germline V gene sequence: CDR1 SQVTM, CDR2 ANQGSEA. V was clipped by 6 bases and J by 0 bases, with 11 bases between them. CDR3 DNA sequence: TGCAGCGTCGGAGTAGCAGCGAACACCGGGGAGCTGTTTTTT. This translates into CSVGVAANTGELFF.

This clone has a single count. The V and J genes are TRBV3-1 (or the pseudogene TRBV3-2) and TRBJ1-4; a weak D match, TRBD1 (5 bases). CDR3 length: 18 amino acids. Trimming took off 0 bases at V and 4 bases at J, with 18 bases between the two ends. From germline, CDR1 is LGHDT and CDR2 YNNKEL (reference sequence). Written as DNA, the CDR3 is TGTGCCAGCAGCCAAGATAGGAACAGGCCCTCGGGTAATGAAAAACTGTTTTTT. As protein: CASSQDRNRPSGNEKLFF.

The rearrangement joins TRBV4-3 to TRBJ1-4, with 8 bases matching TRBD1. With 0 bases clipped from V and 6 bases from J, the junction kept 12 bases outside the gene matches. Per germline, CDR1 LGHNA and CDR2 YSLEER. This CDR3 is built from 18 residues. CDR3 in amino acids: CASSQDQARTGFYEKLFF. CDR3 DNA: TGCGCCAGCAGCCAAGATCAGGCCCGGACAGGGTTCTATGAAAAACTGTTTTTT.

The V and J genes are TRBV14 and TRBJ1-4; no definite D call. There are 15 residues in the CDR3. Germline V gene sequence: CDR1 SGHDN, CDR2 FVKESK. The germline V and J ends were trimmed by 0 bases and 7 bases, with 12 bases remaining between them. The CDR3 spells CASSQDSVRFEKLFF. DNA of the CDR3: TGTGCCAGCAGCCAAGATTCGGTGAGGTTTGAAAAACTGTTTTTT. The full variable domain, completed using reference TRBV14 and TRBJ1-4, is EAGVTQFPSHSVIEKGQTVTLRCDPISGHDNLYWYRRVMGKEIKFLLHFVKESKQDESGMPNNRFLAERTGGTYSTLKVQPAELEDSGVYFCASSQDSVRFEKLFFGSGTQLSVL.

CDR3 sequence: CASSQDPLAGGVGANVLTF. CDR3 sequence (DNA): TGCGCCAGCAGCCAAGATCCCCTAGCGGGAGGGGTTGGGGCCAACGTCCTGACTTTC. The J gene is TRBJ2-6, the V gene TRBV4-3; 12 bases fit TRBD2. The CDR3 extends over 19 amino acids. With 0 bases clipped from V and 3 bases from J, the junction kept 6 bases outside the gene matches. Germline CDR1 LGHNA, CDR2 YSLEER.

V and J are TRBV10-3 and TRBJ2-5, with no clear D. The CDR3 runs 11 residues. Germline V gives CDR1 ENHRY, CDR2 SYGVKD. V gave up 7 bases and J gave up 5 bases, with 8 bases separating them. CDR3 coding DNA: TGTGCCATCATGGTTGGCGAGACCCAGTACTTC. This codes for CAIMVGETQYF.

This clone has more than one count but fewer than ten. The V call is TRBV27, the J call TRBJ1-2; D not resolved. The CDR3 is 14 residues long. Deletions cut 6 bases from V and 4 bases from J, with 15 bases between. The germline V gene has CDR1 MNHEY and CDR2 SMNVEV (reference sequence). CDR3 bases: TGTGCCAGCAGGGAAGGAGGGCGGGGCTATGGCTACACCTTC. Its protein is CASREGGRGYGYTF.

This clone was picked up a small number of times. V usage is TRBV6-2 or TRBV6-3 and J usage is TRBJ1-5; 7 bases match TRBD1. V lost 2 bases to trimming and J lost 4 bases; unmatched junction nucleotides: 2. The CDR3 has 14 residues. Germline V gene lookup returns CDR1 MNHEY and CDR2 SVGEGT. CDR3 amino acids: CASSYPGQNQPQHF. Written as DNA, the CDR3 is TGTGCCAGCAGTTACCCGGGACAGAATCAGCCCCAGCATTTT.

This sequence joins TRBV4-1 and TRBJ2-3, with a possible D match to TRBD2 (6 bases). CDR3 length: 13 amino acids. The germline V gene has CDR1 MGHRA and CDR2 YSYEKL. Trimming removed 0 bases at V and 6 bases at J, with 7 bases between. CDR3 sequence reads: CASSQDAGDTQYF. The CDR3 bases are TGCGCCAGCAGCCAAGACGCGGGGGATACGCAGTATTTT.

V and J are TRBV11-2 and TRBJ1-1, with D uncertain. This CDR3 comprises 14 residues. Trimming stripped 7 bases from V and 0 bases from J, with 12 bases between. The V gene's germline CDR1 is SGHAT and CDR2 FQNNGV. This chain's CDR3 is CASTLTNLNTEAFF. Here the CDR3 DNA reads TGTGCCAGCACCCTGACAAACCTGAACACTGAAGCTTTCTTT.

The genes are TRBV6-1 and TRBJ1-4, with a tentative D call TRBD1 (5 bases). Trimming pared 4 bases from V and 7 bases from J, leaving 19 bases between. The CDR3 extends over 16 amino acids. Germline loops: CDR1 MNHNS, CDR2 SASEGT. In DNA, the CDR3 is TGTGCCAGCAGTGGAGGGGCGGGGGGTCGAGGTGAAAAACTGTTTTTT. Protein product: CASSGGAGGRGEKLFF.

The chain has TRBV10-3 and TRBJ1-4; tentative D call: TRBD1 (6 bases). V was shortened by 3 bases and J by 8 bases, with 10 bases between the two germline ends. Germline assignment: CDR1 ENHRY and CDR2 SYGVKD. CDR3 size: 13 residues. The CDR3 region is CAISDRQGEKLFF. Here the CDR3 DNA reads TGTGCCATCAGTGATCGGCAGGGGGAAAAACTGTTTTTT.

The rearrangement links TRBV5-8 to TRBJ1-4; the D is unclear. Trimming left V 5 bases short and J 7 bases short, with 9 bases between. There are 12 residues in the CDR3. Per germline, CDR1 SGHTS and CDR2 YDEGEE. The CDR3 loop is CASSFGVEKLFF. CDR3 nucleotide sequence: TGTGCCAGCAGTTTCGGGGTTGAAAAACTGTTTTTT. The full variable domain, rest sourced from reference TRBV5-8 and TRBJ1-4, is EAGVTQSPTHLIKTRGQQATLRCSPISGHTSVYWYQQALGLGLQFLLWYDEGEERNRGNFPPRFSGRQFPNYSSELNVNALELEDSALYLCASSFGVEKLFFGSGTQLSVL.

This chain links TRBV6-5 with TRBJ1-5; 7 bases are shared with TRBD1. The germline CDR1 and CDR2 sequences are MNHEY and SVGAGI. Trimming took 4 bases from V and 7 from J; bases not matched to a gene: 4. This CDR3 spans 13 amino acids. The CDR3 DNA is TGTGCCAGCAGTTTGGGACAGAGACAGCCCCAGCATTTT. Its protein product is CASSLGQRQPQHF.